What follows are 15 T cell receptor beta chains derived from one specimen sequenced in a study of T cell clonality in common variable immunodeficiency. The data were produced by immunoSEQ multiplex PCR, yet TCRdb's version contains in-frame clones alone and is incomplete. Recorded here are fewer than 50,000 clones, none singletons. Sample: peripheral blood mononuclear cells. The receptors shown here come from a person aged 18 to 70 in good health.

This clone showed up many times. Partial CDR3 DNA: TGCAGTGCTAGTGGGGCGGCGGAGAGAACCGGGGAG. This codes for CSASGAAERTGE. The CDR3 reads in full as CSASGAAERTGELFF. This sequence joins TRBV20-1 and TRBJ2-2, with D perhaps TRBD1 (5 bases). Read sequence stops 3 residues before the CDR3 end, and the germline J gene provides the missing end. CDR3 length: 15 amino acids. With 3 bases removed from V and 5 bases from J, the gap between germline ends came to 16 bases. Germline V gene lookup returns CDR1 DFQATT and CDR2 SNEGSKA (reference sequence).

This clone was counted at least ten times. The read is 3 residues too short to cover the CDR3 end, so that end is filled in from the germline J gene. This chain uses TRBV15 with TRBJ2-5, with no clear D. Per germline, CDR1 LNHNV and CDR2 YYDKDF (reference sequence). V gave up 0 bases and J gave up 1 base, with 6 bases separating them. There are 14 residues in the CDR3. The CDR3 spells CATSRDSSQETQYF. CDR3 DNA (partial): TGTGCCACCAGCAGAGATTCCTCCCAAGAGACC.

This clone was detected many times. From the germline J gene comes the end of the CDR3, since the read stops 3 residues before it. The chain links TRBV18 to TRBJ1-4; D is ambiguous. The germline V and J ends were trimmed by 3 bases and 4 bases, with 12 bases remaining between them. Germline CDR1 is KGHSH and CDR2 is LQKENI. The CDR3 extends over 15 amino acids. The CDR3 here is CASSPPQDYNEKLFF. CDR3 bases read: TGTGCCAGCTCACCTCCGCAGGACTATAATGAAAAA.

This clone was recorded many times. The read falls 3 residues short of the CDR3 end, and the missing part is taken from the germline J gene. The chain links TRBV20-1 to TRBJ2-2; a possible D gene is TRBD1 (5 bases). Germline values: CDR1 DFQATT, CDR2 SNEGSKA (reference sequence). There are 13 residues in the CDR3. Deletions cut 3 bases from V and 7 bases from J, with 12 bases between. The sequenced part of the CDR3 DNA is TGCAGTGCTAGGGACAACCTTCTCGGGGAG. Residues: CSARDNLLGE. The complete CDR3 reads CSARDNLLGELFF.

This clone occurred many times. Read coverage stops 3 residues before the CDR3 terminus; the germline J gene supplies the remainder. The V gene is TRBV7-2, the J gene TRBJ1-2, with 8 nucleotides matching TRBD1. This CDR3 spans 15 amino acids. Germline loops: CDR1 SGHTA, CDR2 FQGNSA. The DNA read from the CDR3 is TGTGCCAGCAGCTTAGTCGGGTCAACAGGGGGGGGC. It translates to CASSLVGSTGGG. The entire CDR3 reads CASSLVGSTGGGYTF.

This clone was recorded at least ten times. The read ends 3 residues before the CDR3 terminus; that terminus is restored from the germline J gene. The V gene is TRBV9, the J gene TRBJ2-1; D may be TRBD1 (5 bases). The V gene lost 6 bases and the J gene lost 7 bases, with 20 bases spanning the gap. Germline V gene lookup returns CDR1 SGDLS and CDR2 YYNGEE. The CDR3 is 15 residues long. The CDR3 reads CASTPQQAIWNEQFF. The CDR3 bases that were read are TGTGCCAGCACCCCGCAACAGGCCATTTGGAATGAG.

This clone was detected many times. The CDR3 end lies 3 residues beyond the end of the read and is filled in from the germline J gene. The genes are TRBV29-1 and TRBJ1-1; D remains ambiguous. V dropped 2 bases and J dropped 4 bases, with 14 bases sitting between them. CDR3 length: 14 amino acids. The germline V gene encodes CDR1 SQVTM and CDR2 ANQGSEA. The covered CDR3 bases are TGCAGCGTTGAATTTAGCGGGGAGAGCACTGAA. It translates to CSVEFSGESTE. The CDR3, in full, reads CSVEFSGESTEAFF.

This clone was counted ten times or more. The CDR3 end is not reached by the read, which stops 3 residues before it; the germline J gene fills it in. The chain joins TRBV7-6 to TRBJ2-5; 10 bases line up with TRBD1. V shed 5 bases, J shed 2 bases, and the junction held 14 bases outside the gene matches. This CDR3 region has 18 residues. Germline loops: CDR1 SGHVS, CDR2 FNYEAQ. Incomplete CDR3 DNA: TGTGCCAGCAGCACGCGGGGACAGGGGCTCCATGGTCAAGAGACC. Its translation is CASSTRGQGLHGQET. The full CDR3 protein reads CASSTRGQGLHGQETQYF.

Many counts were recorded for this clone. The CDR3 bases that were read are TGTGCCAGCAGTGATCCGGGACAGGGCTACGAG. Protein product: CASSDPGQGYE. The whole CDR3 is CASSDPGQGYEQYF. The chain carries TRBV6-1 and TRBJ2-7, with TRBD1 matching over 9 bases. Sequencing ends 3 residues short of the CDR3 end; the germline J gene provides the rest. The CDR3 totals 14 residues. The V gene's germline CDR1 is MNHNS and CDR2 SASEGT. After removal of 3 bases from V and 3 bases from J, the junction contained 3 bases not matched to a gene.

The sample holds many counts of this clone. The CDR3 end is not reached by the read, which stops 3 residues before it; the germline J gene fills it in. V and J are TRBV6-4 and TRBJ2-3; 12 nucleotides line up with TRBD2. Trimming took 6 bases from V and 8 from J; bases not matched to a gene: 12. Per germline, CDR1 MRHNA and CDR2 SNTAGT. The CDR3 is 16 amino acids. CDR3 protein: CASRMTSGGLIGTQYF. CDR3 DNA, as far as it was read: TGTGCCAGCAGGATGACTAGCGGGGGCCTAATAGGTACG.

This clone was counted at least ten times. Read data end 3 residues before the CDR3 end; the end is taken from the germline J gene. The J gene is TRBJ2-1, the V gene TRBV18, with D tentatively TRBD2 (6 bases). The V and J ends lost 3 bases and 9 bases respectively, with 18 bases between them. The V gene's germline CDR1 is KGHSH and CDR2 LQKENI. CDR3 size: 15 residues. The sequenced CDR3 bases are TGTGCCAGCTCACCCGTGGGGACTCCCGGTGGTGAG. It yields the protein CASSPVGTPGGE. The whole CDR3 reads CASSPVGTPGGEQFF.

This clone was seen ten or more times. The read is 3 residues too short to cover the CDR3 end, so that end is filled in from the germline J gene. The V gene is TRBV5-1, the J gene TRBJ2-7; 10 nucleotides line up with TRBD2. Germline-derived CDR1 and CDR2 are SGHRS and YFSETQ. V was clipped by 5 bases and J by 6 bases; unmatched bases: 5. CDR3 length equals 13 residues. CDR3 sequence: CASRPGLAREQYF. The sequenced part of the CDR3 DNA is TGCGCCAGCAGACCGGGACTAGCGCGCGAG.

This clone was counted many times. The read terminates 3 residues before the CDR3 end, so the remaining end is supplied by the germline J gene. The chain couples TRBV24-1 to TRBJ2-5; TRBD2 matches 8 bases. The V and J ends lost 7 bases and 1 base, in that order; junction bases with no gene match: 7. Germline CDR1 is KGHDR and CDR2 is SFDVKD. This CDR3 contains 15 residues. Incomplete CDR3 DNA: TGTGCCACCAGGCCCGGGGGGGCACCCCAAGAGACC. Its translation is CATRPGGAPQET. In full, the CDR3 reads CATRPGGAPQETQYF.

This clone was counted between two and nine times. Read sequence stops 3 residues before the CDR3 end, and the germline J gene provides the missing end. The J gene is TRBJ1-6, the V gene TRBV10-1; D may be TRBD1 (5 bases). The CDR3 has 13 amino acids. Germline V gives CDR1 WNHNN, CDR2 SYGVQD (reference sequence). V lost 3 bases, J lost 10 bases, and 10 bases lay in between. Partial CDR3 DNA: TGCGCCAGCAGTGACAGGGAAGGCTCACCC. Translating gives CASSDREGSP. The entire CDR3 sequence reads CASSDREGSPLHF.

In its sample, this clone was seen many times. The read ends 3 residues shy of where the CDR3 ends; the end is completed using the germline J gene. The gene calls are TRBV19 and TRBJ2-7; possibly TRBD2 for D (6 bases). Germline V gene data show CDR1 as LNHDA and CDR2 as SQIVND (reference sequence). This CDR3 is 15 amino acids long. V lost 4 bases and J lost 0, with 13 bases in between. This CDR3 is CASSTGLERSYEQYF. CDR3 DNA, as far as it was read: TGTGCCAGTAGTACGGGACTCGAGCGCTCCTACGAG.